These 10 T cell receptor beta chains were sequenced from one sample in a study of CD8 T cells in ankylosing spondylitis. TCRdb re-called the 5' RACE reads with MiXCR, one entry per CDR3 protein. This table holds around 100,000 distinct CDR3 sequences, 24% found once. What was sequenced was synovial fluid, either unsorted or a sorted T cell fraction (not recorded which). These TCRs come from a male donor with ankylosing spondylitis.

This clonotype has a count of ten or more. The rearrangement joins TRBV20-1 to TRBJ1-2, with TRBD1 as a possible D gene (5 bases). The CDR3 sequence is 14 residues long. V shed 6 bases and J shed 3 bases, with 17 bases lying between them. Per the germline V gene, CDR1 is DFQATT and CDR2 is SNEGSKA (reference sequence). DNA for the CDR3: TGCAGTGCCCGGATGTACCGGGACGACTATGGCTACACCTTC. Amino acid sequence: CSARMYRDDYGYTF.

This clonotype has more than one count but fewer than ten. The chain carries TRBV5-1 and TRBJ2-5; unclear D gene. The CDR3 is 15 residues long. The V end lost 1 base, the J end lost 4 bases, and 14 bases lay between the germline ends. Germline V gene lookup returns CDR1 SGHRS and CDR2 YFSETQ. The DNA of the CDR3 is TGCGCCAGCAGCTTGTGGATACGGAAAGGAGAGACCCAGTACTTC. Its translation: CASSLWIRKGETQYF. The entire variable domain, with the rest obtained from reference TRBV5-1 and TRBJ2-5, is as follows: KAGVTQTPRYLIKTRGQQVTLSCSPISGHRSVSWYQQTPGQGLQFLFEYFSETQRNKGNFPGRFSGRQFSNSRSEMNVSTLELGDSALYLCASSLWIRKGETQYFGPGTRLLVL.

The chain is built from TRBV2 and TRBJ2-3; the D is unclear. CDR1 SNHLY and CDR2 FYNNEI come from the germline V gene. This CDR3 region has 13 residues. V shed 6 bases and J shed 8 bases, with 15 bases lying between them. The CDR3 sequence is CASRDRSDGTQYF. In nucleotides, the CDR3 is TGTGCCAGCAGGGACCGCTCCGATGGTACGCAGTATTTT.

There are many counts of this clonotype. The chain employs TRBV7-2 and TRBJ2-2, with 7 bases identical to TRBD1. Germline V gives CDR1 SGHTA, CDR2 FQGNSA. This CDR3 has 17 amino acids. V lost 0 bases and J lost 4; bases outside the gene matches: 8. CDR3 coding DNA: TGTGCCAGCAGCTTAGCGGGAACAGGGGAGAGCACCGGGGAGCTGTTTTTT. It is translated as CASSLAGTGESTGELFF.

A few counts support this clonotype. This chain joins TRBV20-1 and TRBJ2-1; D is unresolved. The germline CDR1 and CDR2 sequences are DFQATT and SNEGSKA (reference sequence). The CDR3 totals 15 residues. V gave up 0 bases and J gave up 4 bases, with 13 bases separating them. The CDR3 sequence: CSARDVDRQYNEQFF. The CDR3 nucleotides are TGCAGTGCTAGAGACGTGGATCGGCAGTACAATGAGCAGTTCTTC.

This clonotype was seen more than once but under ten times. The rearrangement joins TRBV29-1 to TRBJ2-2; 8 nucleotides match TRBD2. The CDR3 spans 13 residues. V trimming: 6 bases; J trimming: 4 bases; junction bases outside the gene matches: 4. CDR1 SQVTM and CDR2 ANQGSEA come from the germline V gene. CDR3 nucleotides: TGCAGCGTAGGGACTAGATTCACCGGGGAGCTGTTTTTT. Translation: CSVGTRFTGELFF.

The CDR3 spells CASSTMRGTIYF. The CDR3 DNA sequence: TGTGCCAGCAGTACCATGAGGGGGACCATATATTTT. This chain links TRBV28 with TRBJ1-3, with D possibly matching TRBD1 (6 bases). Trimming removed 5 bases from V and 10 bases from J, with 12 bases in between. This CDR3 comprises 12 residues. CDR1 and CDR2 from the germline V gene are MDHEN and SYDVKM.

This clonotype has at least ten counts. The chain has TRBV10-2 and TRBJ2-3, with 13 nucleotides matching TRBD2. V lost 6 bases and J lost 6; bases outside the gene matches: 15. The germline gives CDR1 WSHSY, CDR2 SAAADI. The CDR3 is 18 amino acids. The CDR3 spells CASSATPGTSGTVDTQYF. In DNA form, the CDR3 reads TGCGCCAGCAGCGCAACCCCTGGGACTAGCGGGACGGTTGATACGCAGTATTTT.

This clonotype was seen only a few times. This chain connects TRBV5-1 to TRBJ2-2; 7 bases agree with TRBD2. Germline CDR1 reads SGHRS; CDR2 reads YFSETQ. Trimming took 1 base from V and 2 from J; bases not matched to a gene: 5. The CDR3 contains 16 residues. CDR3 sequence reads: CASSLRLADNTGELFF. CDR3 DNA sequence: TGCGCCAGCAGCTTGAGGCTAGCGGACAACACCGGGGAGCTGTTTTTT.

A word on this clonotype: The junction and the germline gene differ at one end; a read error may be behind it. This chain uses TRBV9 with TRBJ1-1; D perhaps matches TRBD1 (5 bases). CDR3 length equals 14 residues. The germline CDR1 and CDR2 sequences are SGDLS and YYNGEE. CDR3 protein: CASSVGHMNSEAFF. The CDR3 region has the DNA TGTGCCAGCAGCGTCGGACACATGAACTCTGAAGCTTTCTTT.